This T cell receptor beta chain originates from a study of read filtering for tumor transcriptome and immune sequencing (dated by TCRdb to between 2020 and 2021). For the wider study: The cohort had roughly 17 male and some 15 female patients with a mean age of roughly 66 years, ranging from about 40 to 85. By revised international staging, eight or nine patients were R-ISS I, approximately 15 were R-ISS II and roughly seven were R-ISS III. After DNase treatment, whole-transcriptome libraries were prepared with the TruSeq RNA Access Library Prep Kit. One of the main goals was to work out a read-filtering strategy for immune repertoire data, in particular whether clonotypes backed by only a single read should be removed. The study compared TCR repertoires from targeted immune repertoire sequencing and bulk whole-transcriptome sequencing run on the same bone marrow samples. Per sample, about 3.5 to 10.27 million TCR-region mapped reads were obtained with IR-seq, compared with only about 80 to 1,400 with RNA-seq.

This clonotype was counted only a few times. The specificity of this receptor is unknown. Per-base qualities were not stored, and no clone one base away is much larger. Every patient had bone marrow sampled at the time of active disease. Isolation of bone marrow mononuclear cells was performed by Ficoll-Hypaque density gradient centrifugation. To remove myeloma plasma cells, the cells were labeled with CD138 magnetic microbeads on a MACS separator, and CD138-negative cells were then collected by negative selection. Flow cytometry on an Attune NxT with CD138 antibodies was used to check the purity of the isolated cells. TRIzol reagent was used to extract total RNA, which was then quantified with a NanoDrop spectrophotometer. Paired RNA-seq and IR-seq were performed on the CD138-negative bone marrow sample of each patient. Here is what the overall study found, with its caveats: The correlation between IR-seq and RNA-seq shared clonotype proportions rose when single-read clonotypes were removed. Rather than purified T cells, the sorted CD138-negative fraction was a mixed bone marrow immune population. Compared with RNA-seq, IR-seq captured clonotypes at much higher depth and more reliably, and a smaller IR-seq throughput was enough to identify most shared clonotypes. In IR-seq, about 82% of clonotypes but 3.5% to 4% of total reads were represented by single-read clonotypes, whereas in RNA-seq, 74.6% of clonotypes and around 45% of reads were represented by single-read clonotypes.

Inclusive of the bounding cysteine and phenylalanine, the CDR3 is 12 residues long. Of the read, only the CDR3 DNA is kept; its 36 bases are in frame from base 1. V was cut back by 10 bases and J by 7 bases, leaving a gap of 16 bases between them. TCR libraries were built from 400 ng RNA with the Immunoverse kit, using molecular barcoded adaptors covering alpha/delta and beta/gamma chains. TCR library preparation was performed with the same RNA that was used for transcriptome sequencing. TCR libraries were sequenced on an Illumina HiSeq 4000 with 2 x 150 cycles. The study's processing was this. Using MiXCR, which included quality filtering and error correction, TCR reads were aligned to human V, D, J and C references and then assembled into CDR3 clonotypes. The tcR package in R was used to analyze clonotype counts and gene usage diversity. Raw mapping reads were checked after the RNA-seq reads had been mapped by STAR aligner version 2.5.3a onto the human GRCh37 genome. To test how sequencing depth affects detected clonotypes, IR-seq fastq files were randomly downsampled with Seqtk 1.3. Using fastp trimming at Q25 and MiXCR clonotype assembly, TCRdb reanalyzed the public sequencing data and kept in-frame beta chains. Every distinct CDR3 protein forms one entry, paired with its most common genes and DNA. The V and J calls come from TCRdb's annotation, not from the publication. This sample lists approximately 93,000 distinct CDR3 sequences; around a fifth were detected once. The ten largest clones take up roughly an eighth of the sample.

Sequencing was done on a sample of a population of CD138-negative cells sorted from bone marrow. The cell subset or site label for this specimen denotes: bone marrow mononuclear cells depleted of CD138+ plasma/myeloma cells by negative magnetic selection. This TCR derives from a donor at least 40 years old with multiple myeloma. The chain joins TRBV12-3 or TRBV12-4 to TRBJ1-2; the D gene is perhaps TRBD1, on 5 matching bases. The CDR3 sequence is CAIRVGSFGYTF. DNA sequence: TGTGCCATCAGGGTGGGGAGCTTTGGCTACACCTTC.